One and the same sample provided the 9 T cell receptor beta chains below, sequenced in a study of T-cell reconstitution after alpha-beta-depleted transplantation in children (dated by TCRdb to about 2016). Libraries came from PCR. The sequencing machine was an Illumina HiSeq 2500. TCR library preparation used molecular barcoding, with unique molecular identifiers applied to normalize quantification of the TCRbeta repertoire. The raw public data were reprocessed by TCRdb itself: fastp quality trimming at Q25, MiXCR clonotype calling, in-frame beta chains only. One record per CDR3 amino acid sequence lists the most common genes and DNA. The sample table holds roughly 340,000 distinct CDR3 sequences, of which 16% were seen once. The ten largest clones represent approximately 44% of the sample. Reading the label with the study, this specimen's treatment or condition is: allogeneic hematopoietic cell transplantation with graft depleted of TCRalphabeta T cells and CD19 B cells.

Sample: PBMCs, mostly from graft donor cells, taken 360 days after TCRalphabeta/CD19-depleted stem cell transplant. The receptors derive from a male patient aged 2 to 10 who had a stem cell transplant for acute lymphoblastic leukemia, so the T cells may come from the graft donor.

This clonotype appeared a few times. The V gene is TRBV12-3 or TRBV12-4, the J gene TRBJ1-1; D not resolved. V dropped 6 bases and J dropped 6 bases, with 14 bases sitting between them. This CDR3 is 13 amino acids long. The CDR3 DNA follows: TGTGCCAGCAGCTACACAGTCGCCCCTGAAGCTTTCTTT. It is translated as CASSYTVAPEAFF.

The chain couples TRBV5-1 to TRBJ2-4, with D hard to call. Germline V gene sequence: CDR1 SGHRS, CDR2 YFSETQ. Trimming removed 0 bases from V and 7 bases from J, with 11 bases in between. The CDR3 is 14 amino acids. The CDR3 nucleotides are TGCGCCAGCAGCTTGGTGTCAGCCGGGAACATTCAGTACTTC. Translated: CASSLVSAGNIQYF. Filled out from reference TRBV5-1 and TRBJ2-4, the complete variable domain reads KAGVTQTPRYLIKTRGQQVTLSCSPISGHRSVSWYQQTPGQGLQFLFEYFSETQRNKGNFPGRFSGRQFSNSRSEMNVSTLELGDSALYLCASSLVSAGNIQYFGAGTRLSVL.

This clonotype was detected ten times or more. V and J are TRBV10-3 and TRBJ2-5; D gene ambiguous. Trimming cost V 3 bases and J 1 base, with 12 bases left between them. Germline-derived CDR1 and CDR2 are ENHRY and SYGVKD. This CDR3 contains 15 residues. The CDR3 DNA is TGTGCCATCAGTGAACTCCAGTCCCTCCAAGAGACCCAGTACTTC. Its translation is CAISELQSLQETQYF.

Only a few counts were recorded for this clonotype. CDR3 residues: CASSLERVTGELFF. The CDR3 DNA reads TGTGCCAGCAGCTTAGAGCGGGTAACCGGGGAGCTGTTTTTT. The chain joins TRBV11-2 to TRBJ2-2, with D perhaps matching TRBD2 (5 bases). Germline V CDR1 and CDR2: SGHAT, FQNNGV. CDR3 length: 14 residues. V lost 0 bases to trimming and J lost 5 bases, with 7 bases between them.

The rearrangement joins TRBV12-3 or TRBV12-4 to TRBJ1-4; D possibly corresponds to TRBD1 (5 bases). V was shortened by 3 bases and J by 4 bases, with 12 bases between the two germline ends. The CDR3 runs to 15 residues. The CDR3 loop reads CASSFKGFDNEKLFF. The CDR3 region has the DNA TGTGCCAGCAGTTTTAAGGGGTTTGATAATGAAAAACTGTTTTTT.

In this sample, this clonotype turned up a few times. The V and J genes are TRBV12-3 or TRBV12-4 and TRBJ2-7, with D perhaps TRBD2 (5 bases). The ends were cut back, 2 bases at V and 7 bases at J, with 18 bases in the middle. This CDR3 region has 15 residues. CDR3 nucleotide sequence: TGTGCCAGCAGTTTAAGACGGGATGCTTCTGAAGAGCAGTACTTC. As protein: CASSLRRDASEEQYF.

The chain combines TRBV7-9 with TRBJ2-3, with D possibly matching TRBD1 (5 bases). The CDR3 is made up of 11 amino acids. Trimming removed 6 bases at V and 9 bases at J, with 10 bases between. Per the germline V gene, CDR1 is SEHNR and CDR2 is FQNEAQ (reference sequence). CDR3 loop: CASRVKGTQYF. The DNA of the CDR3 is TGTGCCAGCAGGGTCAAGGGGACGCAGTATTTT.

Of note for this clonotype: Just one base apart from a much larger clone, this may be a read error. The gene calls are TRBV29-1 and TRBJ2-1; a weak D match, TRBD1 (5 bases). V was clipped by 7 bases and J by 5 bases, with 9 bases between them. This CDR3 has 11 amino acids. Per the germline V gene, CDR1 is SQVTM and CDR2 is ANQGSEA. The CDR3 spells CSGAGNNEQFF. DNA of the CDR3: TGCAGCGGAGCAGGGAACAATGAGCAGTTCTTC.

This chain links TRBV10-3 with TRBJ2-7, with D tentatively TRBD1 (7 bases). Germline CDR1 and CDR2: ENHRY and SYGVKD. The CDR3 is 13 amino acids. The V end was cut by 7 bases, the J end by 3 bases, with 13 bases between. CDR3 region: CAINRGGDYEQYF. The CDR3 DNA is TGTGCCATCAACAGGGGCGGGGACTACGAGCAGTACTTC.